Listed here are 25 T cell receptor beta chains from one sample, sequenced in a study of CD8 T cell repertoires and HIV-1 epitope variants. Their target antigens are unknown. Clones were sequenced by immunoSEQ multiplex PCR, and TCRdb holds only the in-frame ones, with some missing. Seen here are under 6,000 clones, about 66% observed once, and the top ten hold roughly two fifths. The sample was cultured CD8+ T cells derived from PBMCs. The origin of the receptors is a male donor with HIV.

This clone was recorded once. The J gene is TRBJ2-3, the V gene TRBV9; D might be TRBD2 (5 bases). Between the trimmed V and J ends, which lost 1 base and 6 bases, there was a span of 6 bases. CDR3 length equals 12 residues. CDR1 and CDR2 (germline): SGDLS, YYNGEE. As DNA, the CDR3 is TGTGCCAGCAGCGTAAGAGGGGATACGCAGTATTTT. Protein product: CASSVRGDTQYF. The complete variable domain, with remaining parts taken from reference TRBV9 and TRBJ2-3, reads DSGVTQTPKHLITATGQRVTLRCSPRSGDLSVYWYQQSLDQGLQFLIQYYNGEERAKGNILERFSAQQFPDLHSELNLSSLELGDSALYFCASSVRGDTQYFGPGTRLTVL.

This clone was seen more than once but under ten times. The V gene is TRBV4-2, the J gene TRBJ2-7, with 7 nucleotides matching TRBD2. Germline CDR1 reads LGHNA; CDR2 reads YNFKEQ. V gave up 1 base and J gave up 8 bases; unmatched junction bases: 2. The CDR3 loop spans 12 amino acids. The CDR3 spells CASSQAGGQQYF. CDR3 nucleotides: TGTGCCAGCAGCCAAGCGGGGGGACAGCAGTACTTC.

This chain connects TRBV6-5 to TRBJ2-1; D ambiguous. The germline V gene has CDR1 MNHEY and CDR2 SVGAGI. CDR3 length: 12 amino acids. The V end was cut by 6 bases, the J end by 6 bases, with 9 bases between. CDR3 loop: CASRRPGNEQFF. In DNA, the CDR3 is TGTGCCAGCAGACGGCCCGGCAATGAGCAGTTCTTC.

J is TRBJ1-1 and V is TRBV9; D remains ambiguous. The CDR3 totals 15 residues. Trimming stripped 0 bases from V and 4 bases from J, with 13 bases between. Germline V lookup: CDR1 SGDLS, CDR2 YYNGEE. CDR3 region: CASSVGGSWGTEAFF. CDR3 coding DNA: TGTGCCAGCAGCGTAGGCGGTTCTTGGGGCACTGAAGCTTTCTTT.

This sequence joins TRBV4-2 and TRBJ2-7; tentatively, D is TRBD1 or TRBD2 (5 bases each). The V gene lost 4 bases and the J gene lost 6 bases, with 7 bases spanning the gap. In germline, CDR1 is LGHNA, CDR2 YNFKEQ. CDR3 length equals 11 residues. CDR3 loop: CASSRGGEQYF. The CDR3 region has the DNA TGTGCCAGCAGCCGTGGGGGCGAGCAGTACTTC.

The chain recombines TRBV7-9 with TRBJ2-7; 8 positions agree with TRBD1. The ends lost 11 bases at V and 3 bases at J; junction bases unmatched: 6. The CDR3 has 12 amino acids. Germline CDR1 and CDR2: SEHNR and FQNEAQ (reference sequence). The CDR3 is CASETGDYEQYF. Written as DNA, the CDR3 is TGTGCCTCAGAGACAGGGGACTACGAGCAGTACTTC.

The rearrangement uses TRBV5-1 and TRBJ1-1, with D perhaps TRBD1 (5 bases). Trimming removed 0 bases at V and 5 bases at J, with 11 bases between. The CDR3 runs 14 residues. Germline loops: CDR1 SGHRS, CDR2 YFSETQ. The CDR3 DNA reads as TGCGCCAGCAGCTTGGCCACAGGCGGAACTGAAGCTTTCTTT. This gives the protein CASSLATGGTEAFF.

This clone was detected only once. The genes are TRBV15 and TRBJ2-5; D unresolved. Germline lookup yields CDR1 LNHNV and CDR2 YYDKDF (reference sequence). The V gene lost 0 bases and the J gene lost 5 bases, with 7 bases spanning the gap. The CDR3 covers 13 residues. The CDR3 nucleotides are TGTGCCACCAGCAGAGACCGAGAGGAGACCCAGTACTTC. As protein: CATSRDREETQYF. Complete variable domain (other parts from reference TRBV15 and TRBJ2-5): DAMVIQNPRYQVTQFGKPVTLSCSQTLNHNVMYWYQQKSSQAPKLLFHYYDKDFNNEADTPDNFQSRRPNTSFCFLDIRSPGLGDTAMYLCATSRDREETQYFGPGTRLLVL.

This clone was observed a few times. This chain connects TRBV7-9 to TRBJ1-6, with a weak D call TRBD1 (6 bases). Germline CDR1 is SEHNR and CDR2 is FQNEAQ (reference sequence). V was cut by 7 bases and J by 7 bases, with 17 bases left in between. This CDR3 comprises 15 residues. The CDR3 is CASILEAGANSPLHF. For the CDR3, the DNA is TGTGCCAGCATCCTCGAGGCAGGGGCGAATTCACCCCTCCACTTT.

Here the CDR3 reads CASSLNVNSPLHF. DNA for the CDR3: TGTGCCAGCAGTTTAAATGTGAATTCACCCCTCCACTTT. This chain links TRBV28 with TRBJ1-6; D uncertain. V was shortened by 2 bases and J by 7 bases, with 6 bases between the two germline ends. The CDR3 has 13 residues. Germline assignment: CDR1 MDHEN and CDR2 SYDVKM.

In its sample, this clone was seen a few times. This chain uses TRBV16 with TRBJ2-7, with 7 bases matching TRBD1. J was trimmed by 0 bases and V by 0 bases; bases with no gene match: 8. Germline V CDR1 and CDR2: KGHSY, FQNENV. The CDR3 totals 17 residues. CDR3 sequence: CASSQSLTTGSSYEQYF. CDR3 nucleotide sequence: TGTGCCAGCAGCCAATCGTTAACGACAGGGAGCTCCTACGAGCAGTACTTC. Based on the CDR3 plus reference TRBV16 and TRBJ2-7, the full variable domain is GEEVAQTPKHLVRGEGQKAKLYCAPIKGHSYVFWYQQVLKNEFKFLISFQNENVFDETGMPKERFSAKCLPNSPCSLEIQATKLEDSAVYFCASSQSLTTGSSYEQYFGPGTRLTVT.

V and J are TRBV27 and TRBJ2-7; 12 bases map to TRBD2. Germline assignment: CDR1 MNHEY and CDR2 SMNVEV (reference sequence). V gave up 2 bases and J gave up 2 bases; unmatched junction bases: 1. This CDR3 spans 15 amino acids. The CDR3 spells CASSLASGGAYEQYF. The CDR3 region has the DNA TGTGCCAGCAGTTTAGCTAGCGGGGGGGCCTACGAGCAGTACTTC.

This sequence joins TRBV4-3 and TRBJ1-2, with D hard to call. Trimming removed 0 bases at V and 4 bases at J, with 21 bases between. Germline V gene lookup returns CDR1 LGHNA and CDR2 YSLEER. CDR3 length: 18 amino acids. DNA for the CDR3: TGCGCCAGCAGCCAAGATCGGTCCTCGGTCGGCTCGAGCTATGGCTACACCTTC. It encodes CASSQDRSSVGSSYGYTF.

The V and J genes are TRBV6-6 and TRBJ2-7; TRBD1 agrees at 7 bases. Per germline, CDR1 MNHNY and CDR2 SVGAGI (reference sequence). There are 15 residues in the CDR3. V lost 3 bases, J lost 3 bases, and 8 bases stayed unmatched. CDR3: CASSYGTGTVYEQYF. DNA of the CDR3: TGTGCCAGCAGTTATGGAACCGGGACAGTCTACGAGCAGTACTTC.

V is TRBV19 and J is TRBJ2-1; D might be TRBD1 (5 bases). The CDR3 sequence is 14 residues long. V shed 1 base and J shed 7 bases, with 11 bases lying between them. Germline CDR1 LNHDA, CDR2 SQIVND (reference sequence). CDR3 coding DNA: TGTGCCAGTAGTATAGTTCAGGGTGAAAATGAGCAGTTCTTC. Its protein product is CASSIVQGENEQFF.

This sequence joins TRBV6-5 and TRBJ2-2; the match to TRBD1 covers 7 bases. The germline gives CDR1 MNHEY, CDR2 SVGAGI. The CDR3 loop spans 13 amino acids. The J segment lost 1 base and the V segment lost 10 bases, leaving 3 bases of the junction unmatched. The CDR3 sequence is CATRTGNTGELFF. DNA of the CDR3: TGTGCCACCAGGACAGGGAACACCGGGGAGCTGTTTTTT.

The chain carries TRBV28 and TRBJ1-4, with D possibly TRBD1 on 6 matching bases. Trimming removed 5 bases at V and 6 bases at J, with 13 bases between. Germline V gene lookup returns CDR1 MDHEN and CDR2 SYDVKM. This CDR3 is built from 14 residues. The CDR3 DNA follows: TGTGCCAGCAGTCCCAGGGGCATGGATGAAAAACTGTTTTTT. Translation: CASSPRGMDEKLFF. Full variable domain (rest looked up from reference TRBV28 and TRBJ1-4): DVKVTQSSRYLVKRTGEKVFLECVQDMDHENMFWYRQDPGLGLRLIYFSYDVKMKEKGDIPEGYSVSREKKERFSLILESASTNQTSMYLCASSPRGMDEKLFFGSGTQLSVL.

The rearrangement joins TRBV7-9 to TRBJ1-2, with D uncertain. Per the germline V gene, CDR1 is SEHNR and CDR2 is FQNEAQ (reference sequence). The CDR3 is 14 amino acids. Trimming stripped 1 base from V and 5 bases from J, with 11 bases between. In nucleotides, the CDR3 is TGTGCCAGCAGCTTAGTGGGTAAAGGGTATGGCTACACCTTC. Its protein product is CASSLVGKGYGYTF.

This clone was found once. The CDR3 reads CASSQGTGAQETQYF. CDR3 DNA sequence: TGTGCCAGCAGCCAGGGGACAGGGGCCCAAGAGACCCAGTACTTC. The genes are TRBV11-2 and TRBJ2-5, with 10 bases lining up with TRBD1. Germline V gene data show CDR1 as SGHAT and CDR2 as FQNNGV. The CDR3 extends over 15 amino acids. After removal of 5 bases from V and 1 base from J, the junction contained 4 bases not matched to a gene.

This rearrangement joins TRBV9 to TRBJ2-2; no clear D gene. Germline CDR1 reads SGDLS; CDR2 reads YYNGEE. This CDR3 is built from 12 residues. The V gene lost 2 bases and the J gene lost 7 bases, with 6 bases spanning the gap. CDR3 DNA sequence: TGTGCCAGCAGCGTTCTCGGCGGGGAGCTGTTTTTT. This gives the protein CASSVLGGELFF.

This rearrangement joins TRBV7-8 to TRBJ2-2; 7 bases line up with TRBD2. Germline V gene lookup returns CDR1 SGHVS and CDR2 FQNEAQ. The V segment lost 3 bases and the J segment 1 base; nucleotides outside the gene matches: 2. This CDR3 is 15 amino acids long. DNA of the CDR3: TGTGCCAGCAGCTTCTCTAGCGGGAACACCGGGGAGCTGTTTTTT. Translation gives CASSFSSGNTGELFF.

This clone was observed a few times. The CDR3 region has the DNA TGTGCCAGCAGCGACGGACAGGGGTTCGGGTCCTACGAGCAGTACTTC. It encodes CASSDGQGFGSYEQYF. The chain joins TRBV11-2 to TRBJ2-7; TRBD1 matches 9 bases. Germline V gives CDR1 SGHAT, CDR2 FQNNGV. This CDR3 contains 16 residues. V shed 5 bases and J 1 base; nucleotides not matched to a gene: 9.

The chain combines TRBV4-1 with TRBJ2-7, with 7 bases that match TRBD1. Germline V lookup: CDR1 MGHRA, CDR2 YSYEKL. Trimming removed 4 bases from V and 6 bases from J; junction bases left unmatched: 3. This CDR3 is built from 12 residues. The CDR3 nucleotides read TGCGCCAGCAGCCCCCGGACAGGCGAGCAGTACTTC. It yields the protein CASSPRTGEQYF.

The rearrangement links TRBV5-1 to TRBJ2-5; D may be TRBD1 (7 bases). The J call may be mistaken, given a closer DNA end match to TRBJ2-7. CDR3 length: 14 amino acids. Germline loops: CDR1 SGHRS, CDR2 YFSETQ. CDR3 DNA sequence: TGCGCCAGCAGCCAAACAGGGGCGGGGTACGAGCAGTACTTC. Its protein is CASSQTGAGYEQYF.

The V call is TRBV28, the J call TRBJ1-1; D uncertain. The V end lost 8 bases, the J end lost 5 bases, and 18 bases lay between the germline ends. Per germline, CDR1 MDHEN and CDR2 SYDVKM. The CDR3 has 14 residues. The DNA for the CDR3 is TGTGCCAGCGGTGGGGAGTGGGCAGGAACTGAAGCTTTCTTT. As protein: CASGGEWAGTEAFF. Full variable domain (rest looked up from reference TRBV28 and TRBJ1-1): DVKVTQSSRYLVKRTGEKVFLECVQDMDHENMFWYRQDPGLGLRLIYFSYDVKMKEKGDIPEGYSVSREKKERFSLILESASTNQTSMYLCASGGEWAGTEAFFGQGTRLTVV.